The 10 T cell receptor beta chains presented below share a single source sample, sequenced in a study of cytomegalovirus exposure and HLA in healthy donors (dated by TCRdb to about 2017). Library preparation used the immunoSEQ multiplex PCR assay. For the multiplex PCR, a mixture combining 60 forward primers for TCR Vbeta segments and 13 reverse primers for TCR Jbeta segments was used. The table comes from immuneACCESS by way of TCRdb, which keeps in-frame sequences with V and J called. Part of the clones is missing from these tables; in studies checked, under half for an unresolved V gene and the rest for unknown reasons. The table for this sample shows 55,000 to 85,000 clones. The top ten clonotypes cover roughly 1.7% of the sample. The specimen was PBMCs. Source of these receptors: a woman aged 30 to 39 in good health and CMV-seronegative.

The chain uses TRBV5-1 and TRBJ1-5, with D hard to call. V lost 6 bases to trimming and J lost 0 bases, with 19 bases between them. Germline V gene data show CDR1 as SGHRS and CDR2 as YFSETQ. The CDR3 runs to 17 residues. CDR3 in DNA: TGCGCCAGCAACGCTAGACTGAGACCCTATAGCAATCAGCCCCAGCATTTT. Protein sequence: CASNARLRPYSNQPQHF.

The chain has TRBV28 and TRBJ2-6; 7 nucleotides agree with TRBD1. Trimming removed 3 bases from V and 0 bases from J; junction bases left unmatched: 2. The CDR3 is 16 amino acids. The germline V gene has CDR1 MDHEN and CDR2 SYDVKM. Here the CDR3 reads CASSFGDSSGANVLTF. CDR3 nucleotides: TGTGCCAGCAGTTTTGGGGACAGCTCTGGGGCCAACGTCCTGACTTTC.

The chain is built from TRBV6-5 and TRBJ1-3; D ambiguous. Germline CDR1 MNHEY, CDR2 SVGAGI. This CDR3 contains 14 residues. Trimming took 0 bases from V and 3 from J, leaving 6 bases between them. The CDR3 DNA follows: TGTGCCAGCAGTTACTCTCCACATGGAAACACCATATATTTT. Protein: CASSYSPHGNTIYF.

The V gene is TRBV28, the J gene TRBJ2-3; 8 bases agree with TRBD2. The CDR3 spans 14 residues. V lost 6 bases to trimming and J lost 1 base; unmatched junction nucleotides: 3. The germline V gene encodes CDR1 MDHEN and CDR2 SYDVKM. CDR3 protein: CASSRAGGTDTQYF. CDR3 DNA: TGTGCCAGCAGCCGAGCGGGGGGCACAGATACGCAGTATTTT.

V is TRBV4-2 and J is TRBJ2-1; TRBD2 aligns across 9 bases. V lost 3 bases, J lost 4 bases, and 4 bases stayed unmatched. Germline assignment: CDR1 LGHNA and CDR2 YNFKEQ. The CDR3 loop spans 15 amino acids. DNA of the CDR3: TGTGCCAGCAGCCAGGTCGCGGGAGGGTACAATGAGCAGTTCTTC. This sequence encodes CASSQVAGGYNEQFF.

Concerning this clone: The junction differs from germline at one of its ends, possibly a read error. The V gene is TRBV13, the J gene TRBJ2-1; weak D call: TRBD2 (6 bases). CDR1 is PRHDT, CDR2 FYEKMQ, per germline (reference sequence). The length of the CDR3 is 14 residues. In DNA form, the CDR3 reads TGTGCCAGCAGCCTAGGGCGGGGACACAATGAGCAGTTCTTC. It specifies CASSLGRGHNEQFF.

The V and J genes are TRBV18 and TRBJ1-1, with D possibly TRBD1 on 6 matching bases. Between the trimmed V and J ends, which lost 2 bases and 9 bases, there was a span of 7 bases. The CDR3 consists of 11 residues. CDR1 is KGHSH, CDR2 LQKENI, per germline. The CDR3 region is CASSPGQKAFF. The CDR3 DNA reads as TGTGCCAGCTCACCAGGACAGAAAGCTTTCTTT.

V is TRBV4-2 and J is TRBJ2-6; D not resolved. V dropped 0 bases and J dropped 1 base, with 4 bases sitting between them. The CDR3 consists of 15 residues. The germline V gene has CDR1 LGHNA and CDR2 YNFKEQ. The CDR3 is CASSQDESGANVLTF. The DNA for the CDR3 is TGTGCCAGCAGCCAAGATGAGTCTGGGGCCAACGTCCTGACTTTC.

The genes are TRBV7-9 and TRBJ2-1, with 8 bases lining up with TRBD1. The germline gives CDR1 SEHNR, CDR2 FQNEAQ (reference sequence). V lost 5 bases, J lost 0 bases, and 6 bases stayed unmatched. The CDR3 runs to 16 residues. The CDR3 region is CASSRRTGGSYNEQFF. The CDR3 nucleotides read TGTGCCAGCAGCCGACGAACAGGGGGCTCCTACAATGAGCAGTTCTTC. The whole variable domain, filled in from reference TRBV7-9 and TRBJ2-1, reads DTGVSQNPRHKITKRGQNVTFRCDPISEHNRLYWYRQTLGQGPEFLTYFQNEAQLEKSRLLSDRFSAERPKGSFSTLEIQRTEQGDSAMYLCASSRRTGGSYNEQFFGPGTRLTVL.

The CDR3 loop reads CASSIGLAGTRKETQYF. CDR3 sequence (DNA): TGCGCCAGCAGCATCGGACTAGCGGGGACCCGGAAGGAGACCCAGTACTTC. The V gene is TRBV5-1, the J gene TRBJ2-5; 12 bases fit TRBD2. The CDR3 runs to 17 residues. J was trimmed by 5 bases and V by 4 bases; bases with no gene match: 12. The germline gives CDR1 SGHRS, CDR2 YFSETQ.